This TCR beta chain was found in a study of T cell responses to AZD1222 COVID-19 vaccine. TCRdb's table, derived via immunoSEQ multiplex PCR, lists solely in-frame clones and lacks some. This sample has around 110,000 clones, with about nine tenths found just once. The TCR was taken from an adult who received the AZD1222 COVID-19 vaccine. Sequenced material: peripheral blood, taken 28 days after the second AZD1222 dose.

CDR3 sequence: CASSFQGAQYF. The DNA for the CDR3 is TGTGCCAGCAGTTTCCAGGGGGCCCAGTACTTC. V usage is TRBV12-3 or TRBV12-4 and J usage is TRBJ2-5, with 7 bases matching TRBD1. This CDR3 has 11 amino acids. Unmatched junction bases numbered 1, after V lost 3 bases and J lost 9 bases.